The 26 T cell receptor beta chains below come from one sample, sequenced in a study of T cells in localized non-small cell lung cancer. Here immunoSEQ multiplex PCR was the method, and the copy in TCRdb shows in-frame clones only, minus some. The table lists about 91,000 clones, approximately 86% of them singletons. Specimen: peripheral blood, collected before any cancer treatment. Receptor source: a man aged 35 to 69 with stage I squamous cell lung carcinoma.

The chain joins TRBV27 to TRBJ2-7; D could derive from TRBD1 or TRBD2 (6 bases each). The ends were cut back, 5 bases at V and 4 bases at J, with 15 bases in the middle. Germline V CDR1 and CDR2: MNHEY, SMNVEV (reference sequence). The CDR3 has 14 amino acids. CDR3 sequence: CASSTHQGRYEQYF. The DNA of the CDR3 is TGTGCCAGCAGTACACATCAGGGGAGGTACGAGCAGTACTTC.

J is TRBJ1-5 and V is TRBV4-1, with 8 bases matching TRBD1. CDR1 and CDR2 from the germline V gene are MGHRA and YSYEKL. There are 16 residues in the CDR3. The J segment lost 1 base and the V segment lost 3 bases, leaving 5 bases of the junction unmatched. Here the CDR3 DNA reads TGCGCCAGCAGCCAGAGGGACAGGCTAAGCAATCAGCCCCAGCATTTT. Its protein product is CASSQRDRLSNQPQHF.

The genes are TRBV5-6 and TRBJ1-4, with 9 nucleotides matching TRBD1. CDR3 size: 16 residues. Trimming at V came to 0 bases and at J to 7 bases, leaving 7 bases not matched to a gene. Germline loops: CDR1 SGHDT, CDR2 YYEEEE. CDR3 nucleotide sequence: TGTGCCAGCAGCTTGGACACCGGGACAGGGCGTGAAAAACTGTTTTTT. It codes for CASSLDTGTGREKLFF.

The chain uses TRBV4-3 and TRBJ1-1; the D is unclear. In germline, CDR1 is LGHNA, CDR2 YSLEER. CDR3 length equals 15 residues. V was shortened by 1 base and J by 1 base, with 10 bases between the two germline ends. The CDR3 here is CASSQVVGKNTEAFF. For the CDR3, the DNA is TGCGCCAGCAGCCAAGTTGTAGGGAAGAACACTGAAGCTTTCTTT.

The chain has TRBV14 and TRBJ2-7; TRBD2 aligns across 10 bases. Per the germline V gene, CDR1 is SGHDN and CDR2 is FVKESK. The V gene end was trimmed by 4 bases and the J gene end by 7 bases; junction bases not matched to a gene: 7. CDR3 length: 14 residues. The chain's CDR3 is CASSPPRLAGEQYF. The CDR3 DNA follows: TGTGCCAGCAGCCCCCCCCGACTAGCGGGTGAGCAGTACTTC. The variable domain in full, with the rest retrieved from reference TRBV14 and TRBJ2-7, is EAGVTQFPSHSVIEKGQTVTLRCDPISGHDNLYWYRRVMGKEIKFLLHFVKESKQDESGMPNNRFLAERTGGTYSTLKVQPAELEDSGVYFCASSPPRLAGEQYFGPGTRLTVT.

This chain links TRBV4-1 with TRBJ1-2; unclear D gene. V dropped 0 bases and J dropped 5 bases, with 10 bases sitting between them. Germline CDR1 is MGHRA and CDR2 is YSYEKL. The CDR3 totals 14 residues. The CDR3 is CASSQDRIGYGYTF. The DNA for the CDR3 is TGCGCCAGCAGCCAAGATCGGATCGGGTATGGCTACACCTTC.

The V gene is TRBV7-9, the J gene TRBJ2-1, with 11 bases matching TRBD2. In germline, CDR1 is SEHNR, CDR2 FQNEAQ (reference sequence). Unmatched junction bases numbered 9, after V lost 0 bases and J lost 2 bases. The CDR3 contains 19 residues. In DNA form, the CDR3 reads TGTGCCAGCAGCTTAGCCTCAGCCCGGACTAGCGGGCCCTACAATGAGCAGTTCTTC. Amino acid sequence: CASSLASARTSGPYNEQFF. Based on the CDR3 plus reference TRBV7-9 and TRBJ2-1, the full variable domain is DTGVSQNPRHKITKRGQNVTFRCDPISEHNRLYWYRQTLGQGPEFLTYFQNEAQLEKSRLLSDRFSAERPKGSFSTLEIQRTEQGDSAMYLCASSLASARTSGPYNEQFFGPGTRLTVL.

The CDR3 bases are TGTGCCAGCAGCGTAGGCGTGAACACCGGGGAGCTGTTTTTT. Translating it yields CASSVGVNTGELFF. V gene TRBV9 combines with J gene TRBJ2-2; no firm D call. Germline CDR1 SGDLS, CDR2 YYNGEE. The CDR3 consists of 14 residues. V lost 0 bases and J 1 base, leaving 4 bases between the germline ends. Together with reference TRBV9 and TRBJ2-2, the CDR3 gives the full variable domain: DSGVTQTPKHLITATGQRVTLRCSPRSGDLSVYWYQQSLDQGLQFLIQYYNGEERAKGNILERFSAQQFPDLHSELNLSSLELGDSALYFCASSVGVNTGELFFGEGSRLTVL.

This chain links TRBV28 with TRBJ2-1; 9 nucleotides line up with TRBD2. The ends lost 2 bases at V and 6 bases at J; junction bases unmatched: 5. Germline CDR1 reads MDHEN; CDR2 reads SYDVKM. This CDR3 is 15 amino acids long. The CDR3 protein is CASSLAGGQGNEQFF. As DNA, the CDR3 is TGTGCCAGCAGTTTAGCGGGGGGGCAGGGCAATGAGCAGTTCTTC.

V and J are TRBV7-6 and TRBJ2-5; 9 bases match TRBD2. The germline CDR1 and CDR2 sequences are SGHVS and FNYEAQ. The CDR3 runs to 18 residues. V shed 2 bases and J 6 bases; nucleotides not matched to a gene: 16. CDR3 region: CASSLRGGAPRWIKTQYF. The CDR3 region has the DNA TGTGCCAGCAGCTTACGCGGGGGGGCCCCACGATGGATAAAGACCCAGTACTTC.

This chain joins TRBV6-6 and TRBJ2-7; TRBD2 matches 12 bases. This CDR3 comprises 15 residues. Germline assignment: CDR1 MNHNY and CDR2 SVGAGI (reference sequence). The V segment lost 6 bases and the J segment 5 bases; nucleotides outside the gene matches: 8. The CDR3 bases are TGTGCCAGCAGCCTGCTAGCGGGGGGGTTGAACGAGCAGTACTTC. The encoded protein is CASSLLAGGLNEQYF.

The chain has TRBV7-9 and TRBJ2-1, with D unresolved. V lost 5 bases and J 0 bases, leaving 11 bases between the germline ends. This CDR3 has 15 residues. Per the germline V gene, CDR1 is SEHNR and CDR2 is FQNEAQ (reference sequence). The DNA of the CDR3 is TGTGCCAGCAGCCGTGACGCGAGCTCCTACAATGAGCAGTTCTTC. Residues: CASSRDASSYNEQFF.

The genes are TRBV9 and TRBJ1-2; 9 bases match TRBD1. This CDR3 comprises 12 residues. Germline trimming cut 3 bases from V and 10 bases from J; bases unmatched to any gene: 4. CDR1 is SGDLS and CDR2 is YYNGEE in the germline V gene. CDR3 sequence reads: CASSGDRVFYTF. CDR3 in DNA: TGTGCCAGCAGCGGGGACAGGGTGTTCTACACCTTC.

This clone was detected a few times. The chain recombines TRBV6-1 with TRBJ2-7; weak D call: TRBD2 (5 bases). V was trimmed by 5 bases and J by 1 base, leaving 12 bases between them. The CDR3 length is 14 residues. Germline values: CDR1 MNHNS, CDR2 SASEGT. The CDR3 loop is CASSIRGQSYEQYF. CDR3 coding DNA: TGTGCCAGCAGTATCCGGGGTCAATCCTACGAGCAGTACTTC.

This clone was recorded a few times. V and J are TRBV5-1 and TRBJ1-6, with D hard to call. V lost 1 base to trimming and J lost 7 bases, with 6 bases between them. Looked up from germline, CDR1 is SGHRS and CDR2 is YFSETQ. This CDR3 is 13 amino acids long. Here the CDR3 reads CASSLSANSPLHF. The CDR3 region has the DNA TGCGCCAGCAGCTTGAGCGCGAATTCACCCCTCCACTTT.

The chain uses TRBV18 and TRBJ1-1; unclear D gene. Deletions cut 6 bases from V and 3 bases from J, with 11 bases between. Germline V gene lookup returns CDR1 KGHSH and CDR2 LQKENI. The CDR3 covers 13 residues. The CDR3, as DNA: TGTGCCAGCTCCCCCCCCCACTACACTGAAGCTTTCTTT. The encoded protein is CASSPPHYTEAFF.

The chain carries TRBV18 and TRBJ1-5; D gene ambiguous. Germline V gene data show CDR1 as KGHSH and CDR2 as LQKENI. The CDR3 contains 13 residues. Between the trimmed V and J ends, which lost 2 bases and 4 bases, there was a span of 6 bases. The CDR3 region is CASSPKGNQPQHF. The CDR3 DNA reads TGTGCCAGCTCACCAAAAGGGAATCAGCCCCAGCATTTT.

This clone was picked up one time. The chain carries TRBV6-5 and TRBJ2-5; D possibly matches TRBD1 or TRBD2 (6 bases each). Per the germline V gene, CDR1 is MNHEY and CDR2 is SVGAGI. The V gene lost 2 bases and the J gene lost 2 bases, with 15 bases spanning the gap. The length of the CDR3 is 16 residues. CDR3 in amino acids: CASSYTPRGAQETQYF. CDR3 DNA: TGTGCCAGCAGTTACACCCCTAGGGGGGCACAAGAGACCCAGTACTTC.

V is TRBV27 and J is TRBJ1-1; D perhaps matches TRBD1 (6 bases). Germline-derived CDR1 and CDR2 are MNHEY and SMNVEV (reference sequence). V lost 7 bases, J lost 1 base, and 10 bases lay in between. The CDR3 is 13 residues long. CDR3 residues: CASKMTGNTEAFF. The CDR3 DNA is TGTGCCAGCAAGATGACAGGGAACACTGAAGCTTTCTTT.

The J gene is TRBJ2-2, the V gene TRBV29-1; D gene ambiguous. V was cut by 6 bases and J by 0 bases, with 11 bases left in between. The CDR3 length is 14 residues. CDR1 is SQVTM and CDR2 is ANQGSEA in the germline V gene. CDR3 residues: CSVDVGPNTGELFF. CDR3 in DNA: TGCAGCGTCGATGTAGGTCCGAACACCGGGGAGCTGTTTTTT.

CDR3 sequence: CASSLGTGYEQYF. CDR3 DNA sequence: TGCGCCAGCAGCTTGGGGACAGGCTACGAGCAGTACTTC. J is TRBJ2-7 and V is TRBV5-1; 7 bases fit TRBD1. The length of the CDR3 is 13 residues. V shed 0 bases, J shed 3 bases, and the junction held 0 bases outside the gene matches. Germline CDR1 and CDR2: SGHRS and YFSETQ.

About this clone: This CDR3 is also generated by other DNA sequences in the sample. The chain couples TRBV2 to TRBJ2-1, with D possibly matching TRBD2 (6 bases). Trimming took off 8 bases at V and 7 bases at J, with 9 bases between the two ends. CDR1 SNHLY and CDR2 FYNNEI come from the germline V gene. CDR3 length: 11 residues. This CDR3 reads CASLRGNEQFF. CDR3 bases: TGTGCCAGCTTACGGGGGAATGAGCAGTTCTTC.

The V call is TRBV19, the J call TRBJ2-1, with 7 bases fitting TRBD2. Germline V lookup: CDR1 LNHDA, CDR2 SQIVND (reference sequence). The V and J ends lost 1 base and 3 bases, in that order; junction bases with no gene match: 0. The CDR3 is 14 residues long. In DNA form, the CDR3 reads TGTGCCAGTAGTATAGGGACTAGCTACAATGAGCAGTTCTTC. It encodes CASSIGTSYNEQFF.

The chain has TRBV30 and TRBJ1-1, with unresolved D. The germline CDR1 and CDR2 sequences are GTSNPN and SVGIG (reference sequence). CDR3 size: 10 residues. CDR3 nucleotides: TGTTCAGGTTTGAACACTGAAGCTTTCTTT. Its protein product is CSGLNTEAFF.

The chain joins TRBV10-3 to TRBJ2-7; D is undetermined. Germline V gene data show CDR1 as ENHRY and CDR2 as SYGVKD. V lost 3 bases to trimming and J lost 6 bases, with 6 bases between them. This CDR3 has 11 amino acids. CDR3 region: CAISEVAEQYF. CDR3 nucleotide sequence: TGTGCCATCAGTGAAGTCGCCGAGCAGTACTTC.

The chain uses TRBV28 and TRBJ1-2; perhaps TRBD1 as D (5 bases). Trimming removed 3 bases at V and 8 bases at J, with 10 bases between. The CDR3 is made up of 12 amino acids. Germline V CDR1 and CDR2: MDHEN, SYDVKM. CDR3 nucleotide sequence: TGTGCCAGCAGTTTGGTTGGGGGGGGCTACACCTTC. Translating it yields CASSLVGGGYTF.